The clone carrying this T cell receptor (beta chain) was seen many times. This entry is derived from a study of T cells after yellow fever vaccination. Via MiXCR, TCRdb re-called the 5' RACE reads, giving one row per CDR3 protein. The sample has 200,000 to 300,000 distinct CDR3 sequences; about 3.7% are singletons. The V gene's germline CDR1 is DFQATT and CDR2 SNEGSKA (reference sequence). CDR3 size: 12 residues. Trimming removed 5 bases from V and 5 bases from J; junction bases left unmatched: 3. The source is a man between 18 and 35 years old who received the YFV17D yellow fever vaccine. The sequencing here drew on PBMCs, taken 15 days after the yellow fever booster vaccination. The chain couples TRBV20-1 to TRBJ1-2; 9 nucleotides match TRBD1. The CDR3 region has the DNA TGCAGTGCTCAGACAGGGGGATATGGCTACACCTTC. Protein sequence: CSAQTGGYGYTF.